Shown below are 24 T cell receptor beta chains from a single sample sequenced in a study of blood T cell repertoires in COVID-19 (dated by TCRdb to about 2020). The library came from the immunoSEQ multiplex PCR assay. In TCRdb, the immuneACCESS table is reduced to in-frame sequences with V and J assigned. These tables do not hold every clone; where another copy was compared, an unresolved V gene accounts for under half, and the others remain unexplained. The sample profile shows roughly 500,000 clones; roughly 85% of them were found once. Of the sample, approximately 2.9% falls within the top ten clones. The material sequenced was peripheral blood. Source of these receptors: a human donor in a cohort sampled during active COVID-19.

This chain's CDR3 is CASRMTGAVNTEAFF. CDR3 nucleotide sequence: TGCGCCAGCAGAATGACAGGGGCAGTGAACACTGAAGCTTTCTTT. The V gene is TRBV5-1, the J gene TRBJ1-1; 8 nucleotides align to TRBD1. Germline CDR1 is SGHRS and CDR2 is YFSETQ. The junction had 6 bases not matched to a gene; V was cut back by 5 bases and J by 0 bases. The CDR3 has 15 amino acids.

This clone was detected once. The CDR3 DNA sequence: TGTGCCAGCAGTAGACTCGGACAGAGCTATGGCTACACCTTC. Translating gives CASSRLGQSYGYTF. The genes are TRBV6-5 and TRBJ1-2; possible D gene TRBD1, 6 bases. The CDR3 has 14 amino acids. Trimming removed 5 bases at V and 4 bases at J, with 14 bases between. Germline V gene data show CDR1 as MNHEY and CDR2 as SVGAGI.

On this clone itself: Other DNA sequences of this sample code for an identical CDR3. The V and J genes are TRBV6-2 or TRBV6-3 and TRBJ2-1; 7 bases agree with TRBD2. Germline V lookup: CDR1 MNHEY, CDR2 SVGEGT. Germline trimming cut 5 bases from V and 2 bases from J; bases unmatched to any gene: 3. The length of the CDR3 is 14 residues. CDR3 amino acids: CASSPGLAYNEQFF. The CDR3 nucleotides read TGTGCCAGCAGTCCCGGACTAGCCTACAATGAGCAGTTCTTC.

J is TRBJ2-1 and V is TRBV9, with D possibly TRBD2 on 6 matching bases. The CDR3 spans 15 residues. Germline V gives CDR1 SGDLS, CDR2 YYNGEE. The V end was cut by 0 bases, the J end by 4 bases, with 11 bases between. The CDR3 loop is CASSVARGDYNEQFF. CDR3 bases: TGTGCCAGCAGCGTAGCCCGCGGGGATTACAATGAGCAGTTCTTC.

CDR3 sequence: CAISSSGAGSISSYEQYF. CDR3 DNA: TGTGCCATCAGCTCCTCTGGCGCGGGTTCTATTAGCTCCTACGAGCAGTACTTC. V and J are TRBV10-3 and TRBJ2-7; possibly TRBD2 for D (5 bases). Trimming took off 6 bases at V and 0 bases at J, with 24 bases between the two ends. CDR3 length: 18 residues. Germline V gene lookup returns CDR1 ENHRY and CDR2 SYGVKD.

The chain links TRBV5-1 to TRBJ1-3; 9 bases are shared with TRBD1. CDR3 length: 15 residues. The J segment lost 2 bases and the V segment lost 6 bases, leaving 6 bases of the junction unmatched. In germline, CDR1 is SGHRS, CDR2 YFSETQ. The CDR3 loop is CASTGTGSTGNTIYF. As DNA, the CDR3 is TGCGCCAGCACAGGGACAGGGTCGACTGGAAACACCATATATTTT.

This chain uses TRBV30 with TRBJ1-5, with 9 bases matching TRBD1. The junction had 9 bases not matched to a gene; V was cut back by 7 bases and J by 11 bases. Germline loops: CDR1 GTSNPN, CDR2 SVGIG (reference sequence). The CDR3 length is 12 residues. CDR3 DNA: TGTGCCTACGCCGGGACAGGGTTAACCCAGCATTTT. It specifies CAYAGTGLTQHF.

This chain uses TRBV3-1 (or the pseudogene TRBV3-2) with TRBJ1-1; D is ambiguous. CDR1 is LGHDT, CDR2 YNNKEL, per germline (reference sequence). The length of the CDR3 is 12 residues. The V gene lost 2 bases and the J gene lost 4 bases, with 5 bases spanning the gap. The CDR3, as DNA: TGTGCCAGCAGCCAATCCAGCACTGAAGCTTTCTTT. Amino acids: CASSQSSTEAFF.

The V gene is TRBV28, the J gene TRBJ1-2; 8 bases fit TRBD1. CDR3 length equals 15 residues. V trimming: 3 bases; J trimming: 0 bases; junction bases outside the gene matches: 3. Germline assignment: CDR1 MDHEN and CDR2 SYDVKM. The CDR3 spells CASSFPGGPNYGYTF. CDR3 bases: TGTGCCAGCAGTTTTCCAGGGGGCCCTAACTATGGCTACACCTTC.

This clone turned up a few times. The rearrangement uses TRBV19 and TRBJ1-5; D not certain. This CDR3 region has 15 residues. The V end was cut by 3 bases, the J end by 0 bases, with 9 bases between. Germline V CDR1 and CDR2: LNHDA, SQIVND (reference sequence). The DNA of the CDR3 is TGTGCCAGTAGTATCACAGACCATAGCAATCAGCCCCAGCATTTT. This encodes CASSITDHSNQPQHF.

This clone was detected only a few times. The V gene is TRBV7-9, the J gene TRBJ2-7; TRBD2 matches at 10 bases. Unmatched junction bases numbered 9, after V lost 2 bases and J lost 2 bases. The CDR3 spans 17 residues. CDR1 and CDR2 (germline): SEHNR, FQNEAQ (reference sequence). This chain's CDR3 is CASSLYPSGSGTYEQYF. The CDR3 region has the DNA TGTGCCAGCAGCTTATACCCTAGCGGGAGTGGGACCTACGAGCAGTACTTC.

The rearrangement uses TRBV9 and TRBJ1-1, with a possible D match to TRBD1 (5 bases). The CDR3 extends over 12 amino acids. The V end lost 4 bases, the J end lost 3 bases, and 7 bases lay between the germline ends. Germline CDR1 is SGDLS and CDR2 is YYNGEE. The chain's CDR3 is CASSPQDTEAFF. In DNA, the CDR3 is TGTGCCAGCAGCCCACAGGACACTGAAGCTTTCTTT.

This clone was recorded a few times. Here the CDR3 reads CAWRHTGVGEAFF. In DNA, the CDR3 is TGTGCCTGGAGACATACAGGGGTCGGTGAAGCTTTCTTT. This rearrangement joins TRBV30 to TRBJ1-1, with 7 bases identical to TRBD1. In germline, CDR1 is GTSNPN, CDR2 SVGIG (reference sequence). V gave up 3 bases and J gave up 7 bases; unmatched junction bases: 8. CDR3 size: 13 residues.

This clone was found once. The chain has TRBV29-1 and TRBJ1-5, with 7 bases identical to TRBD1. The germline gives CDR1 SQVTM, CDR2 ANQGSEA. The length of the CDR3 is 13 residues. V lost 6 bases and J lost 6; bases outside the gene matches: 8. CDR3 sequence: CSVATGDGQPQHF. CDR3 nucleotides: TGCAGCGTGGCCACAGGGGACGGTCAGCCCCAGCATTTT. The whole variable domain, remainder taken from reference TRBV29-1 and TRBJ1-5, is SAVISQKPSRDICQRGTSLTIQCQVDSQVTMMFWYRQQPGQSLTLIATANQGSEATYESGFVIDKFPISRPNLTFSTLTVSNMSPEDSSIYLCSVATGDGQPQHFGDGTRLSIL.

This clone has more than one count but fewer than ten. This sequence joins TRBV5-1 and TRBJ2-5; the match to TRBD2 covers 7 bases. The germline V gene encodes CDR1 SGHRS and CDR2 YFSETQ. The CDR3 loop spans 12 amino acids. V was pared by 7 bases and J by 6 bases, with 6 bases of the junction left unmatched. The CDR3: CASLREGQTQYF. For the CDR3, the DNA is TGCGCCAGCTTGAGGGAGGGGCAGACCCAGTACTTC. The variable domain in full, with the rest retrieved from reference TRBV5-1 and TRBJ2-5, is KAGVTQTPRYLIKTRGQQVTLSCSPISGHRSVSWYQQTPGQGLQFLFEYFSETQRNKGNFPGRFSGRQFSNSRSEMNVSTLELGDSALYLCASLREGQTQYFGPGTRLLVL.

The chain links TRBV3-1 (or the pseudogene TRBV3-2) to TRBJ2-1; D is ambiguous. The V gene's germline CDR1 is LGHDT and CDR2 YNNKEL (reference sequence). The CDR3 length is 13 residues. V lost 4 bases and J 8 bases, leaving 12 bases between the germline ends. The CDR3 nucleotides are TGTGCCAGCAGCCTCCGAGGTGGCGATGAGCAGTTCTTC. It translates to CASSLRGGDEQFF.

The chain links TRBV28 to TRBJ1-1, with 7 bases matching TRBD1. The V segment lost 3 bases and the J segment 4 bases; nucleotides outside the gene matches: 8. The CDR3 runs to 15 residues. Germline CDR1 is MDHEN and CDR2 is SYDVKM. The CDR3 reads CASSFQRGQSTEAFF. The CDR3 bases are TGTGCCAGCAGTTTTCAAAGGGGACAGTCCACTGAAGCTTTCTTT.

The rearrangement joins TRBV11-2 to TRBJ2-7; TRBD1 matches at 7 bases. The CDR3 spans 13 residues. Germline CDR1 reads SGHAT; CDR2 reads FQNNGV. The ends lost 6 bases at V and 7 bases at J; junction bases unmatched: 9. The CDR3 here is CASRLIIQGEQYF. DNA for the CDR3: TGTGCCAGCAGGTTAATCATACAGGGGGAGCAGTACTTC.

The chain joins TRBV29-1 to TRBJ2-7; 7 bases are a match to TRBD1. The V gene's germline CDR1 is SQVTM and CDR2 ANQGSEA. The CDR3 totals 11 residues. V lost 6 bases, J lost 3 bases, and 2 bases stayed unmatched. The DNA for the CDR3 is TGCAGCGTCCGGGACAGCTACGAGCAGTACTTC. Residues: CSVRDSYEQYF.

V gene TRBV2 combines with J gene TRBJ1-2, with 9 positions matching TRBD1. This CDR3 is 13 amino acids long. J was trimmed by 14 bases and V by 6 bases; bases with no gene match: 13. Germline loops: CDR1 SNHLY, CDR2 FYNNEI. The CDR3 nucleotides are TGTGCCAGCAGGGGACAGGGCCTTAGAAATTGGACCTTC. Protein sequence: CASRGQGLRNWTF.

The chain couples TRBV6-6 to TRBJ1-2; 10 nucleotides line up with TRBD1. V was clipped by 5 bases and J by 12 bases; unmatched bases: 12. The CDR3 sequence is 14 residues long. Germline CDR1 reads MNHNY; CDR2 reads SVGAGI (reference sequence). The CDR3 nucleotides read TGTGCCAGCAGTACCCCTTATTTGGGACAGGGGAACACCTTC. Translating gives CASSTPYLGQGNTF.

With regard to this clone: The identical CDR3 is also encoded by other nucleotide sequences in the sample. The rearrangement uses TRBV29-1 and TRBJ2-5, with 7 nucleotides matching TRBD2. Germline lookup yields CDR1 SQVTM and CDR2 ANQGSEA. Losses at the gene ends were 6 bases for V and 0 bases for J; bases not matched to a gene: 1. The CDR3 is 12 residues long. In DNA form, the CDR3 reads TGCAGCGTGGGAGGGTACCAAGAGACCCAGTACTTC. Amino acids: CSVGGYQETQYF.

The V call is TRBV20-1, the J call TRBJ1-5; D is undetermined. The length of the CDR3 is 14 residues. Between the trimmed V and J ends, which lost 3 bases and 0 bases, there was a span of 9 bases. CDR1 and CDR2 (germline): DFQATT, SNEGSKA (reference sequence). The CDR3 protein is CSASSRYSNQPQHF. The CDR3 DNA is TGCAGTGCTAGTTCGAGATATAGCAATCAGCCCCAGCATTTT.

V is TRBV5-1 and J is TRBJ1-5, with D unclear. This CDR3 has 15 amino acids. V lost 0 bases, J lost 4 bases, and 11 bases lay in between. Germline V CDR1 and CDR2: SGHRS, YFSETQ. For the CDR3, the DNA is TGCGCCAGCAGCTTGGGGCCCCCGGGGAATCAGCCCCAGCATTTT. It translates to CASSLGPPGNQPQHF.